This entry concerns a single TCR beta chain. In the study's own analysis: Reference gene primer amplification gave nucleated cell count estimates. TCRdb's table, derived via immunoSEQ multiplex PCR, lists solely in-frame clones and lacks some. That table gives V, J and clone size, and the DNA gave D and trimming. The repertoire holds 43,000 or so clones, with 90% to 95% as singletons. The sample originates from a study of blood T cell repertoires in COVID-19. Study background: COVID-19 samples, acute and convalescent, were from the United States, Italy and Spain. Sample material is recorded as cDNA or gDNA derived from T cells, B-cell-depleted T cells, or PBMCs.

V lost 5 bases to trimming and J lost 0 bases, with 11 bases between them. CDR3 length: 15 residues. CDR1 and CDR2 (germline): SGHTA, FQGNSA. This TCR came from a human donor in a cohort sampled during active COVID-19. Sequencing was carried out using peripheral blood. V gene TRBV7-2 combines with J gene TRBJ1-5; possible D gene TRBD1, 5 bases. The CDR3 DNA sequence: TGTGCCAGCAGCCCGCGGGGGGGTAGCAATCAGCCCCAGCATTTT. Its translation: CASSPRGGSNQPQHF.